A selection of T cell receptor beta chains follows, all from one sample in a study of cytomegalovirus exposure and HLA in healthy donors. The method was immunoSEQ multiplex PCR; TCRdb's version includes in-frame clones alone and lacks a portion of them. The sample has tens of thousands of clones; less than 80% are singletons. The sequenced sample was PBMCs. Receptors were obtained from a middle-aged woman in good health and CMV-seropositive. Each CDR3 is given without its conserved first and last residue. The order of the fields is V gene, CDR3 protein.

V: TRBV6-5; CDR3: ASSYSGGTHYEQY
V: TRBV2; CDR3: ASSEWSGSSYNEQF
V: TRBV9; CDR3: ASSVDTTGNQPQH
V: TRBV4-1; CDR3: ASSQTVGAGASQETQY
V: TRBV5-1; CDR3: ASSSRQGGNIQY
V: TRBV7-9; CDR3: ASSLRELSTDTQY
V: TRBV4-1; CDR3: ASSRGLDRGLYNEQF
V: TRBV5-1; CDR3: ASSLGTRTPTDTQY
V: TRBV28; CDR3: ASSTPPAGVSEQY
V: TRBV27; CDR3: AAGSGSWREVLAGELF
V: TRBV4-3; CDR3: ASSQPTGSGGEKLF
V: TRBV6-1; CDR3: ASSAQQGTYNEQF
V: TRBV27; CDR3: ASSLSDGGNSPLH
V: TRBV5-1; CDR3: ASSEGTGSDTQY
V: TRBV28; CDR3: ASSFYPQSFNEKLF
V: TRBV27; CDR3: ASSLTGVPTEAF
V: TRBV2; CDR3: ASSEDRGLGNTIY
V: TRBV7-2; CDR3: ASSLAAGRQTQY
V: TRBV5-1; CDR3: ASSTGTGFTSGNTIY
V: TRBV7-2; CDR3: ASSPPGSGLNNEQF
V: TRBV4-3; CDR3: ASSQSASPGGGYGYT
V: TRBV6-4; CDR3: ASSTGAHQPQH
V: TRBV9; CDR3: ASSVGMTSSVYNEQF